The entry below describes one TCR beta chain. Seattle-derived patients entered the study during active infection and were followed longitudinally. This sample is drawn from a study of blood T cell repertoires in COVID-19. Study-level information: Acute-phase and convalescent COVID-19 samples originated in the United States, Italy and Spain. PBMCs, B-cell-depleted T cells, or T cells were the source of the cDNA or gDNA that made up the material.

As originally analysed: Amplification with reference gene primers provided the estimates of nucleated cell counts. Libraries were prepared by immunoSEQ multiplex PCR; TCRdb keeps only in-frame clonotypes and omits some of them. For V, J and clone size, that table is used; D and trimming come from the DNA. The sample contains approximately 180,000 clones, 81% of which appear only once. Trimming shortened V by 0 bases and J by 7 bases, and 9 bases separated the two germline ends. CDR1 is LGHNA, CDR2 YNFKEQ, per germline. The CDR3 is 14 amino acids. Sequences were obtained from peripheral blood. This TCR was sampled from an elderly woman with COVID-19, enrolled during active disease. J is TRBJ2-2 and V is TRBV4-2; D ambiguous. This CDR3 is CASSQEPTSGELFF. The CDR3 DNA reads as TGTGCCAGCAGCCAAGAACCCACGAGCGGGGAGCTGTTTTTT.